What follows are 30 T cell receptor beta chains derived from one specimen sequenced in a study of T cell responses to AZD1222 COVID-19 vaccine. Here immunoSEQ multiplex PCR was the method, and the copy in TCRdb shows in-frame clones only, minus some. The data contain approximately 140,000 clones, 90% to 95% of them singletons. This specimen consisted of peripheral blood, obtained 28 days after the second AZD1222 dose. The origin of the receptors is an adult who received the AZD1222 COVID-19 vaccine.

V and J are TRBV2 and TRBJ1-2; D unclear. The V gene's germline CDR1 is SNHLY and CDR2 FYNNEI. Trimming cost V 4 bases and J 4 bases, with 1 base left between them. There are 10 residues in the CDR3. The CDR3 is CASSGYGYTF. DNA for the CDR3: TGTGCCAGCAGTGGCTATGGCTACACCTTC.

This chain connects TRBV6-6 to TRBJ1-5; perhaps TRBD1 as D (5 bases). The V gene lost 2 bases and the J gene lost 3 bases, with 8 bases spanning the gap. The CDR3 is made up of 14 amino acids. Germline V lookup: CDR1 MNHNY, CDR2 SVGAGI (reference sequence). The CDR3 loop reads CASSYPGTNQPQHF. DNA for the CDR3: TGTGCCAGCAGTTACCCAGGGACCAATCAGCCCCAGCATTTT.

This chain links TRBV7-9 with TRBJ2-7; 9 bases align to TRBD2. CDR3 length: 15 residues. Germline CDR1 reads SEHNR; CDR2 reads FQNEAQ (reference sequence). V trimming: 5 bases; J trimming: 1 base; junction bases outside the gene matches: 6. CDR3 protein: CASSPIAGASYEQYF. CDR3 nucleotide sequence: TGTGCCAGCAGCCCGATAGCGGGAGCGTCCTACGAGCAGTACTTC.

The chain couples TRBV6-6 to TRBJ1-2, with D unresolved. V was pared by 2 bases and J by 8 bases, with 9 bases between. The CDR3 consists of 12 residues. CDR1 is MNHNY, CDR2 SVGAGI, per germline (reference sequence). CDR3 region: CASSYGHWGYTF. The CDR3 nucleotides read TGTGCCAGCAGTTACGGGCACTGGGGCTACACCTTC.

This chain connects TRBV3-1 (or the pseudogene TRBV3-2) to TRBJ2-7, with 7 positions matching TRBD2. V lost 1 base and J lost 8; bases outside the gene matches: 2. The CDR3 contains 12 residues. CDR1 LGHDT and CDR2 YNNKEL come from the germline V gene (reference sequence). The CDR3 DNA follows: TGTGCCAGCAGCCAAGGGCGGGGGAAGCAGTACTTC. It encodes CASSQGRGKQYF.

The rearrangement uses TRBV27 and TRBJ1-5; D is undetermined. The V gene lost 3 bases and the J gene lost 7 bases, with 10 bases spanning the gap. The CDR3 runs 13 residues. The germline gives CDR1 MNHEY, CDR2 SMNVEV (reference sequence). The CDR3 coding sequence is TGTGCCAGCAGTTTTGGTCCCAGGCAGCCCCAGCATTTT. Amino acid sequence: CASSFGPRQPQHF.

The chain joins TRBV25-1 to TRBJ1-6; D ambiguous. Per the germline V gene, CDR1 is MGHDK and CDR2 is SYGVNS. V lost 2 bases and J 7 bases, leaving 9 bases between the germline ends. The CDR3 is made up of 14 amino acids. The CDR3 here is CASSEGSSNSPLHF. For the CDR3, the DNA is TGTGCCAGCAGTGAAGGCAGCTCCAATTCACCCCTCCACTTT.

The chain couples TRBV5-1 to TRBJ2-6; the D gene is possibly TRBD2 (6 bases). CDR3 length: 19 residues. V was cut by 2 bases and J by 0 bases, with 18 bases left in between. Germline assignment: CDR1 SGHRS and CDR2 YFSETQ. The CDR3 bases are TGCGCCAGCAGCTTAGGCGGGGCAGGGACCAGCTCTGGGGCCAACGTCCTGACTTTC. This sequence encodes CASSLGGAGTSSGANVLTF.

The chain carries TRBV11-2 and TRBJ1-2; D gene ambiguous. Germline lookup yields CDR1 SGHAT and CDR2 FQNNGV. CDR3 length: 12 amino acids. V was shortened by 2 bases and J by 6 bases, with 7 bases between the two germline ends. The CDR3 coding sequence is TGTGCCAGCAGCTTACGGGGAGATGGCTACACCTTC. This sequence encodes CASSLRGDGYTF. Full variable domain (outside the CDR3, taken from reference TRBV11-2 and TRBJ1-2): EAGVAQSPRYKIIEKRQSVAFWCNPISGHATLYWYQQILGQGPKLLIQFQNNGVVDDSQLPKDRFSAERLKGVDSTLKIQPAKLEDSAVYLCASSLRGDGYTFGSGTRLTVV.

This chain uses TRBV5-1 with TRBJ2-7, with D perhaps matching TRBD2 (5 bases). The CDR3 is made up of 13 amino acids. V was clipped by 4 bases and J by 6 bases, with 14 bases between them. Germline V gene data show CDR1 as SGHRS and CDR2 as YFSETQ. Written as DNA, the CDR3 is TGCGCCAGCAGCCCTGGCACCGGAGGCGAGCAGTACTTC. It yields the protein CASSPGTGGEQYF.

CDR3 nucleotide sequence: TGCAGCGTTCGCGGGAGGGCCGATAGGAATGAGCAGTTCTTC. It specifies CSVRGRADRNEQFF. The genes are TRBV29-1 and TRBJ2-1; 9 nucleotides agree with TRBD2. CDR1 SQVTM and CDR2 ANQGSEA come from the germline V gene. CDR3 length: 14 amino acids. V shed 5 bases and J 7 bases; nucleotides not matched to a gene: 9.

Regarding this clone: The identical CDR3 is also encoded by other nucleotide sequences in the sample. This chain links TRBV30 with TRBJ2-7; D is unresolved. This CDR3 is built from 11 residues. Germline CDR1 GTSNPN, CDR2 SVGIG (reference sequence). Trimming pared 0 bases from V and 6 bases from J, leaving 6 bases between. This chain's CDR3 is CAWSVKAEQYF. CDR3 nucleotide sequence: TGTGCCTGGAGTGTAAAGGCCGAGCAGTACTTC. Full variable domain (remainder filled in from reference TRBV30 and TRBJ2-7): SQTIHQWPATLVQPVGSPLSLECTVEGTSNPNLYWYRQAAGRGLQLLFYSVGIGQISSEVPQNLSASRPQDRQFILSSKKLLLSDSGFYLCAWSVKAEQYFGPGTRLTVT.

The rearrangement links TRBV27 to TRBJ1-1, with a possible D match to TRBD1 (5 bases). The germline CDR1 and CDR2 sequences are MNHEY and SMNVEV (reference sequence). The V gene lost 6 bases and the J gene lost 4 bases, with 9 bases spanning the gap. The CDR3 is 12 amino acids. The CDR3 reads CASRKGVTEAFF. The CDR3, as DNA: TGTGCCAGCAGAAAAGGGGTCACTGAAGCTTTCTTT.

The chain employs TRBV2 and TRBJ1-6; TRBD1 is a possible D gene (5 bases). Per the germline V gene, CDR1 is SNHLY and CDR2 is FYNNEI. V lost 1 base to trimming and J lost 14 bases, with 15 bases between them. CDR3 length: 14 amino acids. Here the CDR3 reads CASSEGRTLDTLHF. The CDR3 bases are TGTGCCAGCAGTGAAGGTCGGACCCTGGACACCCTCCACTTT.

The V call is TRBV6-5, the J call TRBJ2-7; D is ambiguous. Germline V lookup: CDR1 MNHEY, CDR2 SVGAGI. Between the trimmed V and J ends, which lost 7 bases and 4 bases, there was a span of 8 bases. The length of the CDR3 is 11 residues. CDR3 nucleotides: TGTGCCAGCACCAAAGAGTACGAGCAGTACTTC. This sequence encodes CASTKEYEQYF.

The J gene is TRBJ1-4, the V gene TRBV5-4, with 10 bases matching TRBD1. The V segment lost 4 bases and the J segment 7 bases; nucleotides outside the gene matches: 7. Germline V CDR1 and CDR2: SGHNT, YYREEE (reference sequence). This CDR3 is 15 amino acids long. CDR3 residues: CASSPTGGSAEKLFF. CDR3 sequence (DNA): TGTGCCAGCAGCCCGACAGGGGGCAGCGCTGAAAAACTGTTTTTT.

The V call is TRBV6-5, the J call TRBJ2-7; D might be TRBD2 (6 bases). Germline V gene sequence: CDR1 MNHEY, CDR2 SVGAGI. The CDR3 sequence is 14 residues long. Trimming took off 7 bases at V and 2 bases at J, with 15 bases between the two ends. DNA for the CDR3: TGTGCCAGCACCCGCGGGGCGGGGCCCTACGAGCAGTACTTC. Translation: CASTRGAGPYEQYF.

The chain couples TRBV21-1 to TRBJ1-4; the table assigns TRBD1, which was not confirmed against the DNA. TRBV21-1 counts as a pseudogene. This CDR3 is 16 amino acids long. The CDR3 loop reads CASSPKEGQGREKLFF. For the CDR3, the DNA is TGTGCCAGCAGCCCAAAGGAGGGACAGGGCAGAGAAAAACTGTTTTTT.

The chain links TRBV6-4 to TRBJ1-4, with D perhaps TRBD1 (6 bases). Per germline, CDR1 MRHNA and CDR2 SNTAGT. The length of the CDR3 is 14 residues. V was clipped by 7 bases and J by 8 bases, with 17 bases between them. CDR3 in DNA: TGTGCCAGCAAACAGGGTTTTAGAGGGGAAAAACTGTTTTTT. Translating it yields CASKQGFRGEKLFF.

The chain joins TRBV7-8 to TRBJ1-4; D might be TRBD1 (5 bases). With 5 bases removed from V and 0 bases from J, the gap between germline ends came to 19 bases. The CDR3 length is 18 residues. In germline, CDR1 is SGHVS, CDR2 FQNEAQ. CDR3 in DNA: TGTGCCAGCAGCCCTAGAACCAGTAGACAGTCAACTAATGAAAAACTGTTTTTT. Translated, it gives CASSPRTSRQSTNEKLFF.

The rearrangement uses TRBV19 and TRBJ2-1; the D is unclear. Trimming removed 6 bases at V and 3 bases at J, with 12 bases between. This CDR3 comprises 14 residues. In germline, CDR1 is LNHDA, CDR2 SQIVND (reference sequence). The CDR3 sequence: CASRFPGVYNEQFF. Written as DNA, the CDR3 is TGTGCCAGTAGATTCCCTGGGGTCTACAATGAGCAGTTCTTC.

The CDR3 sequence is CASMRSWGSTGELFF. CDR3 nucleotides: TGTGCCAGCATGAGGAGCTGGGGGAGCACCGGGGAGCTGTTTTTT. The rearrangement links TRBV2 to TRBJ2-2; possibly TRBD1 or TRBD2 for D (5 bases each). Germline CDR1 reads SNHLY; CDR2 reads FYNNEI. The CDR3 sequence is 15 residues long. With 7 bases removed from V and 4 bases from J, the gap between germline ends came to 16 bases.

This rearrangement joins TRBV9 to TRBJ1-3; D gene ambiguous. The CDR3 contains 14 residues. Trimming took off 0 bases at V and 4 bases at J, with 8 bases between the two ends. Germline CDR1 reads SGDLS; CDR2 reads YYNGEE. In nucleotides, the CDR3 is TGTGCCAGCAGCGTAGACGGCCGCGGAAACACCATATATTTT. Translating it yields CASSVDGRGNTIYF.

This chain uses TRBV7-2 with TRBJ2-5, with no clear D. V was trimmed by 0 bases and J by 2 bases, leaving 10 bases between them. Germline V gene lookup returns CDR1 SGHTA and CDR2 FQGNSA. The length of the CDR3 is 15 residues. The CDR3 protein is CASSLAKGLQETQYF. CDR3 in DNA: TGTGCCAGCAGCTTAGCGAAAGGTCTGCAAGAGACCCAGTACTTC.

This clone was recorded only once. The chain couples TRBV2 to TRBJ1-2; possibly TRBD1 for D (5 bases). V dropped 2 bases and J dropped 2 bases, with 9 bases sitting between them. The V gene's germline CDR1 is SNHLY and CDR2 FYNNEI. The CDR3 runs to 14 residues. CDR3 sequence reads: CASSETGENYGYTF. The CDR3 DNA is TGTGCCAGCAGTGAAACAGGAGAGAACTATGGCTACACCTTC.

CDR3: CASSLAGTSDTGELFF. For the CDR3, the DNA is TGCGCCAGCAGCTTGGCCGGGACTAGCGATACCGGGGAGCTGTTTTTT. This chain connects TRBV5-1 to TRBJ2-2; 10 bases are a match to TRBD2. This CDR3 region has 16 residues. In germline, CDR1 is SGHRS, CDR2 YFSETQ. V lost 0 bases to trimming and J lost 5 bases; unmatched junction nucleotides: 4.

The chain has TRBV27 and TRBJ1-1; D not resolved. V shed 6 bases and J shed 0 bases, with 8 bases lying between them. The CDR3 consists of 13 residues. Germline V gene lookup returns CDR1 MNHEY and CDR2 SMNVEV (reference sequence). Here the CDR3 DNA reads TGTGCCAGCAGCCGTGGGGTGAACACTGAAGCTTTCTTT. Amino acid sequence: CASSRGVNTEAFF.

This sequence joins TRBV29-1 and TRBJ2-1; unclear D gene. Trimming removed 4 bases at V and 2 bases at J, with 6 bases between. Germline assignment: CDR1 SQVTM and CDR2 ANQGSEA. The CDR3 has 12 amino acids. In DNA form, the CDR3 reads TGCAGCGTTGGATACGCCTACAATGAGCAGTTCTTC. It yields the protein CSVGYAYNEQFF.

The CDR3 bases are TGTGCCTGGAGCGAGGGTCACAATCAGCCCCAGCATTTT. Translated: CAWSEGHNQPQHF. The rearrangement links TRBV30 to TRBJ1-5; no reliable D call. The ends were cut back, 3 bases at V and 3 bases at J, with 9 bases in the middle. Germline V CDR1 and CDR2: GTSNPN, SVGIG (reference sequence). There are 13 residues in the CDR3.

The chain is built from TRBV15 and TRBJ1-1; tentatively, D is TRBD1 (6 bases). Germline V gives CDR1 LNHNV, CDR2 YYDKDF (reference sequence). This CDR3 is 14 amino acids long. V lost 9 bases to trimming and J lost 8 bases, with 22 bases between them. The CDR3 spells CATTTGTSPREAFF. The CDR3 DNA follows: TGTGCCACTACAACAGGGACGTCTCCTAGAGAAGCTTTCTTT.